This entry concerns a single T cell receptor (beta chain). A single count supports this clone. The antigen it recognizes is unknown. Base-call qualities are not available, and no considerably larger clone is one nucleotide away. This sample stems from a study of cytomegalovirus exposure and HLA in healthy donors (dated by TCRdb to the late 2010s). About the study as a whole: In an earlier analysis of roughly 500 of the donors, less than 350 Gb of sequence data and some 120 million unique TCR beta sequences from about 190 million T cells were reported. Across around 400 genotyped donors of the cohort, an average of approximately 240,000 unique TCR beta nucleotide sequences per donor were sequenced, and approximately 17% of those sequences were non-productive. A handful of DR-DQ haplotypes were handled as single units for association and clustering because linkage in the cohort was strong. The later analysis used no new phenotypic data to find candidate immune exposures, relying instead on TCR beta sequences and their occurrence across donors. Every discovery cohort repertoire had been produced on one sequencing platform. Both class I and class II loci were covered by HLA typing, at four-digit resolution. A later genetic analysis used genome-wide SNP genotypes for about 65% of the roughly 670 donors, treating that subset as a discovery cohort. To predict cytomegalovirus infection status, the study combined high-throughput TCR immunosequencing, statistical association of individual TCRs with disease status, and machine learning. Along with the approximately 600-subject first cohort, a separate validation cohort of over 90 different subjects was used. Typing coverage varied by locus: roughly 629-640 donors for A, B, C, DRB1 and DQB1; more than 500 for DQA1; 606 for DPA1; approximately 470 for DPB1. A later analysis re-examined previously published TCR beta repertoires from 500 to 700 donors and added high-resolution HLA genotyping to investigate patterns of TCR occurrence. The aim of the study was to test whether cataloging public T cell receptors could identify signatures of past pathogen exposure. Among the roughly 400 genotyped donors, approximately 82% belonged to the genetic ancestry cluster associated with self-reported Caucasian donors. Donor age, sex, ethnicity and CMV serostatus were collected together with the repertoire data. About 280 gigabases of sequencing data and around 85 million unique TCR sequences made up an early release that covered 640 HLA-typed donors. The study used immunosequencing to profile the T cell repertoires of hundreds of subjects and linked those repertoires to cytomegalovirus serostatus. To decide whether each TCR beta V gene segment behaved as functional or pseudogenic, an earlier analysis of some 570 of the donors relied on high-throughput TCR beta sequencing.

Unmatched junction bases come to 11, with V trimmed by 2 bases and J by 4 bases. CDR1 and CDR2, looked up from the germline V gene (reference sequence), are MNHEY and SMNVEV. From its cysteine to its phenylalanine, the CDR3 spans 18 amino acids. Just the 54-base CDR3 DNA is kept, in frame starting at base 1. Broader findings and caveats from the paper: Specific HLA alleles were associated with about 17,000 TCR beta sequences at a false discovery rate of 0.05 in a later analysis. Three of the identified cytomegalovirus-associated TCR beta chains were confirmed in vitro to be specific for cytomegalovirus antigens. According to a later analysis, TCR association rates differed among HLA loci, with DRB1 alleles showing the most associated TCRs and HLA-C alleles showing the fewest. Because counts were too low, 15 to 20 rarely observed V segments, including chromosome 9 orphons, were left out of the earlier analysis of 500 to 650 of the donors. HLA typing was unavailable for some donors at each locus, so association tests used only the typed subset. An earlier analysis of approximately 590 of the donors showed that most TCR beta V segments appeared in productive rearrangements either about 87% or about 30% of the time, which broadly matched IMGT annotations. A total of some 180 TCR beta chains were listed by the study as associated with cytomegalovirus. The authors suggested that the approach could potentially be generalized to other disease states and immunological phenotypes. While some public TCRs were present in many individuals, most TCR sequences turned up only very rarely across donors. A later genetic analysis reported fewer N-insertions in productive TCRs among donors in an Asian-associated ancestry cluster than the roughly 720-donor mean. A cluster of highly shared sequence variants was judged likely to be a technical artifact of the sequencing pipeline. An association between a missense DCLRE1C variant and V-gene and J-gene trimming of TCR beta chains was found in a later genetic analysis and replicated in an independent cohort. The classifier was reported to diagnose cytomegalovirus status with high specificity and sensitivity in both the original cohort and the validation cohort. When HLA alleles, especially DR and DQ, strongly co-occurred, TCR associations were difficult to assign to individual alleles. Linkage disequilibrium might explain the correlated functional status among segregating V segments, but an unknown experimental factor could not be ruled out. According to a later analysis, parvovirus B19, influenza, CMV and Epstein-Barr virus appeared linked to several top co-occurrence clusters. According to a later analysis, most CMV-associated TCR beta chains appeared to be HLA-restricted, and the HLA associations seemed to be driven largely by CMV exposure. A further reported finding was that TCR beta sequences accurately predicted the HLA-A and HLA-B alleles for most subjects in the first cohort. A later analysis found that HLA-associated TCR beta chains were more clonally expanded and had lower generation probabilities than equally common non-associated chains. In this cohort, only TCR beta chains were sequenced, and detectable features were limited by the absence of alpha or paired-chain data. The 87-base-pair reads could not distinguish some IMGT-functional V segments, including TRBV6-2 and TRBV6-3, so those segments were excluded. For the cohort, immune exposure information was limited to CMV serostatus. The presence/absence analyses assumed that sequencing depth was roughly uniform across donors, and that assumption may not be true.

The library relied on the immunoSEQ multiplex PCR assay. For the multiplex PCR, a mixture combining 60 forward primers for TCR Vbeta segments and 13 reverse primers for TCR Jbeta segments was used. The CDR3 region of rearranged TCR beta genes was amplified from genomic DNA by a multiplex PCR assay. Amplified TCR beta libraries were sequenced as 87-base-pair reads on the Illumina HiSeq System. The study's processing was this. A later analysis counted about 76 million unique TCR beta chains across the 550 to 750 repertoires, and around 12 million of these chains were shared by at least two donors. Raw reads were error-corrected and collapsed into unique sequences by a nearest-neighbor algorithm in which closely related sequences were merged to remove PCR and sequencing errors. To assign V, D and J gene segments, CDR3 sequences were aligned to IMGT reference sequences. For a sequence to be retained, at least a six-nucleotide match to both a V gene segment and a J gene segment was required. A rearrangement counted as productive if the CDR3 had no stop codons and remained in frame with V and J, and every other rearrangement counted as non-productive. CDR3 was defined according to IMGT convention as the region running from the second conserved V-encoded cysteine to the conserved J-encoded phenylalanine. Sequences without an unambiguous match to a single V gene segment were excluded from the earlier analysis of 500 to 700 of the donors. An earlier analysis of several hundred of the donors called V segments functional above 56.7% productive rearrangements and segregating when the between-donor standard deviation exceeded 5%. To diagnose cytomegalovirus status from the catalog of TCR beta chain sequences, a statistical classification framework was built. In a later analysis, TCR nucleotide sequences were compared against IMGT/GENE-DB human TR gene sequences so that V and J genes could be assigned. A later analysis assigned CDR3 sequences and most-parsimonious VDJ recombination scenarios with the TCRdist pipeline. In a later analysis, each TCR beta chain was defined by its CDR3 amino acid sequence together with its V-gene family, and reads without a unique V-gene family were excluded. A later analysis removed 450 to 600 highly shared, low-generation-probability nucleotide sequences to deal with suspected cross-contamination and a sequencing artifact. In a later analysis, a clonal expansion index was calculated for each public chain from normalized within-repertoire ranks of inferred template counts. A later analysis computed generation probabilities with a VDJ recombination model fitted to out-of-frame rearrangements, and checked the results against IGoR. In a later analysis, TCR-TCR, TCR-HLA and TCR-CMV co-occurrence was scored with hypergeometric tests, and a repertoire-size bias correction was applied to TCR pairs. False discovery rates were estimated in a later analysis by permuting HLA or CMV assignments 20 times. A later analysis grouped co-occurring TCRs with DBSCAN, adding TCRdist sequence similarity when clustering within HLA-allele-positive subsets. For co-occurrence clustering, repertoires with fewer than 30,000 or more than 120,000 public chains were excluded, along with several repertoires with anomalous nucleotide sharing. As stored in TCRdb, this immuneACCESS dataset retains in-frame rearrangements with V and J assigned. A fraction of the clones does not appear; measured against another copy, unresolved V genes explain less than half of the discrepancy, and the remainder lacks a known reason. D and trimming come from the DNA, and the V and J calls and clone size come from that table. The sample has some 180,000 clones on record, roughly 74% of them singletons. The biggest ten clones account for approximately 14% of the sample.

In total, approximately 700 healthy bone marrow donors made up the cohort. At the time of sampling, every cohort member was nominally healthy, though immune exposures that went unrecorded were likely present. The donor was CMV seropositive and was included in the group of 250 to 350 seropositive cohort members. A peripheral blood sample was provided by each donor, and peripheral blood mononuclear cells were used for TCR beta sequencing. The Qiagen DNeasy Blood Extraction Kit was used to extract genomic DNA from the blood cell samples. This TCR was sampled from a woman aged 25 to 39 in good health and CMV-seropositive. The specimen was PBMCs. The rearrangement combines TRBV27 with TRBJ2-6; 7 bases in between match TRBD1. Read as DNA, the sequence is TGTGCCAGCAGTTTAATGTGGGACAGACGTTGGGGGGCCAACGTCCTGACTTTC. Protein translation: CASSLMWDRRWGANVLTF.